Presented here are 26 T cell receptor beta chains from one specimen sequenced in a study of blood T cell repertoires in COVID-19. Generated by immunoSEQ multiplex PCR, the TCRdb table keeps only in-frame clones and is missing some. This sample has about 190,000 clones, with less than 90% found just once. Sequenced input: peripheral blood. The receptors here all came from a young man with acute or convalescent COVID-19.

This chain links TRBV13 with TRBJ2-5; 15 bases agree with TRBD2. V shed 4 bases, J shed 7 bases, and the junction held 7 bases outside the gene matches. Germline V gives CDR1 PRHDT, CDR2 FYEKMQ (reference sequence). The CDR3 extends over 16 amino acids. Written as DNA, the CDR3 is TGTGCCAGCAGCTGGGGGACTAGCGGGGGGCCTCGGACCCAGTACTTC. Amino acids: CASSWGTSGGPRTQYF. Drawing the rest from reference TRBV13 and TRBJ2-5, the complete variable domain is AAGVIQSPRHLIKEKRETATLKCYPIPRHDTVYWYQQGPGQDPQFLISFYEKMQSDKGSIPDRFSAQQFSDYHSELNMSSLELGDSALYFCASSWGTSGGPRTQYFGPGTRLLVL.

V gene TRBV28 combines with J gene TRBJ1-1; D gene unclear. Trimming removed 7 bases from V and 5 bases from J, with 8 bases in between. Germline CDR1 MDHEN, CDR2 SYDVKM. The CDR3 is 11 amino acids. CDR3 sequence (DNA): TGTGCCAGCACGGGAAGGACTGAAGCTTTCTTT. Translated, it gives CASTGRTEAFF. The full variable domain, with the rest looked up from reference TRBV28 and TRBJ1-1, is DVKVTQSSRYLVKRTGEKVFLECVQDMDHENMFWYRQDPGLGLRLIYFSYDVKMKEKGDIPEGYSVSREKKERFSLILESASTNQTSMYLCASTGRTEAFFGQGTRLTVV.

This rearrangement joins TRBV5-1 to TRBJ2-3; D gene unclear. Trimming left V 2 bases short and J 0 bases short, with 10 bases between. CDR1 is SGHRS, CDR2 YFSETQ, per germline. The CDR3 sequence is 15 residues long. CDR3 loop: CASSFAAYSTDTQYF. Written as DNA, the CDR3 is TGCGCCAGCAGCTTTGCGGCCTATAGCACAGATACGCAGTATTTT.

This chain joins TRBV5-4 and TRBJ2-5; D is perhaps TRBD2 (5 bases). The CDR3 loop spans 13 amino acids. The germline CDR1 and CDR2 sequences are SGHNT and YYREEE (reference sequence). V was cut by 4 bases and J by 5 bases, with 12 bases left in between. The CDR3 DNA reads TGTGCCAGCAGCCCGACCAGAGGGGAGACCCAGTACTTC. As protein: CASSPTRGETQYF. Variable domain in full (rest from reference TRBV5-4 and TRBJ2-5): ETGVTQSPTHLIKTRGQQVTLRCSSQSGHNTVSWYQQALGQGPQFIFQYYREEENGRGNFPPRFSGLQFPNYSSELNVNALELDDSALYLCASSPTRGETQYFGPGTRLLVL.

This clone was seen only once. V gene TRBV6-1 combines with J gene TRBJ1-1; 7 positions match TRBD1. Germline V gives CDR1 MNHNS, CDR2 SASEGT. V lost 2 bases and J lost 1; bases outside the gene matches: 1. CDR3 length: 14 residues. In nucleotides, the CDR3 is TGTGCCAGCAGTGAAAACAGGGGGAACACTGAAGCTTTCTTT. Protein product: CASSENRGNTEAFF.

The V and J genes are TRBV30 and TRBJ2-5, with D perhaps matching TRBD1 (6 bases). Trimming took off 2 bases at V and 6 bases at J, with 10 bases between the two ends. Germline-derived CDR1 and CDR2 are GTSNPN and SVGIG (reference sequence). The CDR3 spans 12 residues. DNA of the CDR3: TGTGCCTGGAGTAGGCAGGGGAAGACCCAGTACTTC. Residues: CAWSRQGKTQYF.

The chain couples TRBV28 to TRBJ1-2, with a possible D match to TRBD1 (6 bases). V was trimmed by 10 bases and J by 3 bases, leaving 15 bases between them. The CDR3 covers 13 residues. Per the germline V gene, CDR1 is MDHEN and CDR2 is SYDVKM. The CDR3 nucleotides are TGTGCCACGAGGGGAGGGGGAGACTATGGCTACACCTTC. Protein sequence: CATRGGGDYGYTF.

This chain joins TRBV12-3 or TRBV12-4 and TRBJ2-7; D is perhaps TRBD1 (5 bases). Between the trimmed V and J ends, which lost 6 bases and 5 bases, there was a span of 11 bases. The CDR3 totals 12 residues. CDR3 residues: CASSSDSNEQYF. As DNA, the CDR3 is TGTGCCAGCAGCTCAGACAGCAACGAGCAGTACTTC.

V usage is TRBV20-1 and J usage is TRBJ2-7; the match to TRBD2 covers 9 bases. The CDR3 spans 13 residues. The V gene end was trimmed by 3 bases and the J gene end by 6 bases; junction bases not matched to a gene: 6. In germline, CDR1 is DFQATT, CDR2 SNEGSKA (reference sequence). CDR3 coding DNA: TGCAGTGCTAGTAGCGGGAGCTTTGGCGAGCAGTACTTC. Its protein is CSASSGSFGEQYF.

The chain has TRBV7-3 and TRBJ1-6; TRBD1 is a possible D gene (5 bases). In germline, CDR1 is SGHTA, CDR2 FQGTGA. Trimming took off 1 base at V and 7 bases at J, with 17 bases between the two ends. The CDR3 runs to 17 residues. The CDR3: CASSLMAGGNWNSPLHF. The CDR3 DNA is TGTGCCAGCAGCTTAATGGCGGGGGGAAATTGGAATTCACCCCTCCACTTT.

This chain links TRBV19 with TRBJ1-2; weak D call: TRBD1 (6 bases). Germline CDR1 is LNHDA and CDR2 is SQIVND (reference sequence). Trimming shortened V by 3 bases and J by 7 bases, and 12 bases separated the two germline ends. The CDR3 is 13 amino acids. Written as DNA, the CDR3 is TGTGCCAGTAGTATTAGCAGGGGTCGTGGCTACACCTTC. It specifies CASSISRGRGYTF.

The chain combines TRBV5-8 with TRBJ2-1, with D possibly being TRBD2 (6 bases). The CDR3 totals 17 residues. V was shortened by 4 bases and J by 4 bases, with 21 bases between the two germline ends. Germline values: CDR1 SGHTS, CDR2 YDEGEE. The CDR3 protein is CASSLLSASAIYNEQFF. In nucleotides, the CDR3 is TGTGCCAGCAGCCTTCTCTCGGCTAGCGCCATTTACAATGAGCAGTTCTTC.

The table lists this clone with a count of one. J is TRBJ1-5 and V is TRBV19, with unresolved D. V dropped 3 bases and J dropped 3 bases, with 15 bases sitting between them. This CDR3 comprises 16 residues. Germline-derived CDR1 and CDR2 are LNHDA and SQIVND (reference sequence). This chain's CDR3 is CASSIIGRGDNQPQHF. CDR3 bases: TGTGCCAGTAGTATCATCGGGCGGGGAGACAATCAGCCCCAGCATTTT.

This rearrangement joins TRBV5-4 to TRBJ1-2, with D tentatively TRBD1 (5 bases). The ends were cut back, 3 bases at V and 4 bases at J, with 10 bases in the middle. Germline V gene sequence: CDR1 SGHNT, CDR2 YYREEE (reference sequence). This CDR3 comprises 13 residues. The chain's CDR3 is CASSSDSAYGYTF. CDR3 nucleotides: TGTGCCAGCAGCTCTGACAGTGCCTATGGCTACACCTTC.

The chain uses TRBV19 and TRBJ2-1, with 7 bases aligning to TRBD1. J gave up 7 bases and V 3 bases, and 12 bases lay outside the gene matches. The CDR3 spans 16 residues. Germline V lookup: CDR1 LNHDA, CDR2 SQIVND (reference sequence). In DNA form, the CDR3 reads TGTGCCAGTAGTATTTGGAGAGGGGGCGCTGGGAATGAGCAGTTCTTC. It encodes CASSIWRGGAGNEQFF. Supplemented by reference TRBV19 and TRBJ2-1, the full variable domain reads DGGITQSPKYLFRKEGQNVTLSCEQNLNHDAMYWYRQDPGQGLRLIYYSQIVNDFQKGDIAEGYSVSREKKESFPLTVTSAQKNPTAFYLCASSIWRGGAGNEQFFGPGTRLTVL.

V usage is TRBV2 and J usage is TRBJ1-5, with D perhaps TRBD1 (5 bases). The CDR3 contains 14 residues. CDR1 is SNHLY and CDR2 is FYNNEI in the germline V gene. V lost 4 bases, J lost 7 bases, and 14 bases lay in between. CDR3 sequence reads: CASSVTGGEQPQHF. The CDR3 DNA follows: TGTGCCAGCAGTGTCACAGGCGGGGAACAGCCCCAGCATTTT.

This chain uses TRBV5-4 with TRBJ2-5; tentative D call: TRBD2 (6 bases). The germline V gene encodes CDR1 SGHNT and CDR2 YYREEE (reference sequence). Trimming left V 3 bases short and J 2 bases short, with 14 bases between. The CDR3 length is 15 residues. In DNA, the CDR3 is TGTGCCAGCAGCTCACGGGGGTCGATACAAGAGACCCAGTACTTC. This gives the protein CASSSRGSIQETQYF. Supplemented by reference TRBV5-4 and TRBJ2-5, the full variable domain reads ETGVTQSPTHLIKTRGQQVTLRCSSQSGHNTVSWYQQALGQGPQFIFQYYREEENGRGNFPPRFSGLQFPNYSSELNVNALELDDSALYLCASSSRGSIQETQYFGPGTRLLVL.

The chain is built from TRBV7-3 and TRBJ2-3; 12 bases are shared with TRBD1. V gave up 8 bases and J gave up 2 bases; unmatched junction bases: 5. Germline CDR1 and CDR2: SGHTA and FQGTGA. The CDR3 length is 15 residues. The CDR3 spells CASARDRGHTDTQYF. The CDR3 DNA sequence: TGTGCCAGCGCTAGGGACAGGGGGCACACAGATACGCAGTATTTT.

The CDR3 DNA is TGTGCCAGCAGCCAAGAGCGGGGGGGCCCAGATACGCAGTATTTT. It is translated as CASSQERGGPDTQYF. The rearrangement joins TRBV4-2 to TRBJ2-3, with 9 bases fitting TRBD2. J lost 4 bases, V lost 0 bases, and 2 bases had no gene match. Germline-derived CDR1 and CDR2 are LGHNA and YNFKEQ. The CDR3 runs 15 residues.

J is TRBJ2-5 and V is TRBV4-2, with TRBD2 matching 11 bases. J lost 2 bases, V lost 4 bases, and 9 bases had no gene match. This CDR3 region has 17 residues. Germline-derived CDR1 and CDR2 are LGHNA and YNFKEQ. CDR3 nucleotide sequence: TGTGCCAGCAGCCGTAGCGGGGGGGCCTCTGGTCAAGAGACCCAGTACTTC. Its protein product is CASSRSGGASGQETQYF.

Of note for this clone: Without the conserved terminal phenylalanine or tryptophan, this CDR3 likely stems from a read error. The DNA is omitted, as the CDR3 cannot be located on it reliably, and the CDR3 follows TCRdb's listing. This chain uses TRBV28 with TRBJ2-7; the DNA was not compared with TRBD2, the D call given in the table. 13 amino acids form the CDR3, both terminal residues included. Germline lookup yields CDR1 MDHEN and CDR2 SYDVKM. This chain's CDR3 is CASSDLMTQLAVE.

This chain links TRBV18 with TRBJ2-1; D is unclear. Germline CDR1 KGHSH, CDR2 LQKENI. The CDR3 is 15 residues long. V was clipped by 1 base and J by 0 bases, with 7 bases between them. The CDR3 is CASSPQPSSYNEQFF. In DNA form, the CDR3 reads TGTGCCAGCTCACCACAGCCGAGCTCCTACAATGAGCAGTTCTTC.

This clone was counted a few times. Germline and junction disagree at one end, which may indicate a read error. This rearrangement joins TRBV19 to TRBJ1-1; D remains ambiguous. CDR3 size: 10 residues. Germline V gene data show CDR1 as LNHDA and CDR2 as SQIVND (reference sequence). CDR3 region: CASSIDLGRF. The CDR3, as DNA: TGTGCCAGTAGTATAGATCTTGGGCGCTTT.

In its sample, this clone was seen many times. This chain uses TRBV18 with TRBJ1-1; D call uncertain. Germline loops: CDR1 KGHSH, CDR2 LQKENI. V shed 5 bases and J shed 3 bases, with 10 bases lying between them. The CDR3 consists of 13 residues. CDR3 amino acids: CASSFEEHTEAFF. CDR3 bases: TGTGCCAGCTCATTCGAGGAGCACACTGAAGCTTTCTTT. Looking up the rest from reference TRBV18 and TRBJ1-1 gives the full variable domain: NAGVMQNPRHLVRRRGQEARLRCSPMKGHSHVYWYRQLPEEGLKFMVYLQKENIIDESGMPKERFSAEFPKEGPSILRIQQVVRGDSAAYFCASSFEEHTEAFFGQGTRLTVV.

V usage is TRBV6-5 and J usage is TRBJ1-4; D is unclear. Between the trimmed V and J ends, which lost 2 bases and 0 bases, there was a span of 10 bases. This CDR3 has 16 amino acids. Germline values: CDR1 MNHEY, CDR2 SVGAGI. The CDR3 loop is CASSYRGLATNEKLFF. CDR3 DNA sequence: TGTGCCAGCAGTTACAGAGGGCTTGCAACTAATGAAAAACTGTTTTTT.

J is TRBJ1-4 and V is TRBV4-2; D is ambiguous. Trimming took off 0 bases at V and 13 bases at J, with 12 bases between the two ends. Germline CDR1 is LGHNA and CDR2 is YNFKEQ. The CDR3 extends over 13 amino acids. The CDR3 protein is CASSQDQGGGLFF. The CDR3 nucleotides read TGTGCCAGCAGCCAAGATCAAGGCGGCGGACTGTTTTTT.